This TCR beta chain originates from a study of blood T cell repertoires in COVID-19. Study summary: The study drew acute and convalescent COVID-19 samples from the United States, Italy and Spain. T cells, B-cell-depleted T cells, or PBMCs supplied cDNA or gDNA.

Authors' methods: Reference gene primer amplification in the assay estimated nucleated cell counts. Libraries were prepared by immunoSEQ multiplex PCR; TCRdb keeps only in-frame clonotypes and omits some of them. V and J calls plus clone size are reproduced from that table; the DNA served to infer D and trimming. The sample has 29,000 or so clones, 92% seen once. Material: peripheral blood. The source is a man in his fifties or sixties with active COVID-19.

In nucleotides, the CDR3 is TGCGCCAGCAGCCTCCTGGTTGGGGGCGAAGAGACCCAGTACTTC. This encodes CASSLLVGGEETQYF. This chain joins TRBV5-1 and TRBJ2-5; tentative D call: TRBD1 (6 bases). Germline lookup yields CDR1 SGHRS and CDR2 YFSETQ. V was shortened by 4 bases and J by 3 bases, with 16 bases between the two germline ends. The CDR3 is 15 amino acids. Full variable domain (rest looked up from reference TRBV5-1 and TRBJ2-5): KAGVTQTPRYLIKTRGQQVTLSCSPISGHRSVSWYQQTPGQGLQFLFEYFSETQRNKGNFPGRFSGRQFSNSRSEMNVSTLELGDSALYLCASSLLVGGEETQYFGPGTRLLVL.